This T cell receptor (beta chain) was found in a study of beta chain features in type 1 diabetes. Germline V gives CDR1 SNHLY, CDR2 FYNNEI. The CDR3 runs 14 residues. Unmatched junction bases numbered 5, after V lost 7 bases and J lost 2 bases. Whole-study findings and limits: The naive, central memory and Treg TCRB repertoires of patients appeared to be more similar to one another than those of healthy donors. TCRB CDR3s were moderately but significantly shorter in Type 1 diabetes patients in all four CD4+ subsets. Unsettled here was the matter of whether HLA type influences TCRB rearrangement.

Every bit of the isolated RNA underwent reverse transcription, so sequencing read expressed TCRB transcripts. Assay: immunoSEQ multiplex PCR; the TCRdb copy retains only in-frame clones and omits some. Of 160,000 or so clones detected, roughly 10% appear once; the ten largest clones hold under 0.75%. Donors contributed one heparinised blood draw apiece, averaging about 100 mL. Researchers reported sorting CD4+ naive, central memory, regulatory and stem cell-like memory cells via CD45RO/CCR7/CD25/CD127/CD95/CD27. This clone was picked up a small number of times. Its antigen is currently unknown. Sequenced sample: central memory CD4+ T cells from blood. This sequence was found in a woman aged 30 to 39 with type 1 diabetes. V usage is TRBV2 and J usage is TRBJ1-5; 7 positions match TRBD1. In DNA, the CDR3 is TGTGCCAGCAACTTAGACAGGGGCAATCAGCCCCAGCATTTT. Residues: CASNLDRGNQPQHF.